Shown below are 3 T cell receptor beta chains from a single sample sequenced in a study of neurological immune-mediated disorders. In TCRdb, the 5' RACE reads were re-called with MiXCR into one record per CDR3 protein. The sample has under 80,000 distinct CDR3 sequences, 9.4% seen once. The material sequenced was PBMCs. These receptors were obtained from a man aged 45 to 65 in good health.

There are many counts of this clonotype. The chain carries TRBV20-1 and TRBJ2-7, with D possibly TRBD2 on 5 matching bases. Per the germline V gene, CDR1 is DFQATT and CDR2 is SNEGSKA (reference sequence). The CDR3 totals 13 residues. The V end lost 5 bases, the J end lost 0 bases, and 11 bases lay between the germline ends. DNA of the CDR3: TGCAGTGCTGAATACGGGGTCTCCTACGAGCAGTACTTC. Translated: CSAEYGVSYEQYF.

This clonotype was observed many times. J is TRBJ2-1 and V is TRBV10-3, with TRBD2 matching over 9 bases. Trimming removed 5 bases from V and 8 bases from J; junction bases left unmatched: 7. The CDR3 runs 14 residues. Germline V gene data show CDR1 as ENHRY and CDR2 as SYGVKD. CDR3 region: CAISWASGDDEQFF. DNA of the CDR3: TGTGCCATCAGTTGGGCTAGCGGGGACGATGAGCAGTTCTTC.

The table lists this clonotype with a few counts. CDR3 bases: TGTGCCAGCAGTTCCCCTCGTAATACGCAGTATTTT. This sequence encodes CASSSPRNTQYF. The chain links TRBV12-3 or TRBV12-4 to TRBJ2-3, with unresolved D. The V gene lost 4 bases and the J gene lost 7 bases, with 9 bases spanning the gap. The CDR3 has 12 amino acids.